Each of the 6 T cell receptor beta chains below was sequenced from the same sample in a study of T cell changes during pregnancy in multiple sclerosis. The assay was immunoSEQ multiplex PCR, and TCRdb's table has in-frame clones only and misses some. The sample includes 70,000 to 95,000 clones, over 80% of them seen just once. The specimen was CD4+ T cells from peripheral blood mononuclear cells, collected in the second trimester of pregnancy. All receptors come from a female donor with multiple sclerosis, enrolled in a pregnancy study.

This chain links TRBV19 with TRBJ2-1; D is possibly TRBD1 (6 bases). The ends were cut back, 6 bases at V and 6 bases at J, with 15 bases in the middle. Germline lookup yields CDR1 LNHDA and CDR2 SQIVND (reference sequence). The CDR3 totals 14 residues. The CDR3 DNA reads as TGTGCCAGTAGCCGATCGGACAGTTCCAATGAGCAGTTCTTC. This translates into CASSRSDSSNEQFF.

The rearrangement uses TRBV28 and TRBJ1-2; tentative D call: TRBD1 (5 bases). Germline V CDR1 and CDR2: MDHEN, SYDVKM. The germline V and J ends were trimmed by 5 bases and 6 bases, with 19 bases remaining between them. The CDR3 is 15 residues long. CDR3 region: CASSRGRGAFNGYTF. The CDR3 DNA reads TGTGCCAGCAGTCGAGGGCGGGGCGCTTTTAATGGCTACACCTTC.

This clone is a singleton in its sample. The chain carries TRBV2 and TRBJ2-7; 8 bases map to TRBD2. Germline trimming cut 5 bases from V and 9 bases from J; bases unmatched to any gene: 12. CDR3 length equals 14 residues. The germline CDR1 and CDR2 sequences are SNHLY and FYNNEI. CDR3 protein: CASSREGSLHGQYF. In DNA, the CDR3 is TGTGCCAGCAGTCGGGAGGGATCGCTACATGGGCAGTACTTC. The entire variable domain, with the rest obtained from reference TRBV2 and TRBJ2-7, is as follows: EPEVTQTPSHQVTQMGQEVILRCVPISNHLYFYWYRQILGQKVEFLVSFYNNEISEKSEIFDDQFSVERPDGSNFTLKIRSTKLEDSAMYFCASSREGSLHGQYFGPGTRLTVT.

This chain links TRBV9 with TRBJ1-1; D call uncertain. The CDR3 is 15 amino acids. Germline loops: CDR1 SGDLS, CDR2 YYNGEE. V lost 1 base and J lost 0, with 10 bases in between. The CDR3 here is CASSVSTIMNTEAFF. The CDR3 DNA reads TGTGCCAGCAGCGTATCGACAATTATGAACACTGAAGCTTTCTTT. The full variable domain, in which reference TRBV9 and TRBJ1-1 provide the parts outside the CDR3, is DSGVTQTPKHLITATGQRVTLRCSPRSGDLSVYWYQQSLDQGLQFLIQYYNGEERAKGNILERFSAQQFPDLHSELNLSSLELGDSALYFCASSVSTIMNTEAFFGQGTRLTVV.

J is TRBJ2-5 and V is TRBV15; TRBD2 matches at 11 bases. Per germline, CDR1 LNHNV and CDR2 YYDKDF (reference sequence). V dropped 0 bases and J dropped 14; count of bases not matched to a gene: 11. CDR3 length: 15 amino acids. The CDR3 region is CATSRDFGLAGGPYF. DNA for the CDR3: TGTGCCACCAGCAGAGATTTTGGGCTAGCGGGGGGTCCATACTTC.

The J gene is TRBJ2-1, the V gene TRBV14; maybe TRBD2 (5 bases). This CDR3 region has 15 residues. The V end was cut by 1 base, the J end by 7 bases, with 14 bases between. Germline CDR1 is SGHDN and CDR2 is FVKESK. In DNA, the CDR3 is TGTGCCAGCAGCCAAGTACTAGGCCTGACAAATGAGCAGTTCTTC. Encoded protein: CASSQVLGLTNEQFF.